This TCR beta chain emerged from a study of CXCR3-negative and CXCR3-positive naive CD8 T cells. The libraries of TRB cDNA were constructed through 5' RACE using UMI labels. Reprocessing the 5' RACE reads, TCRdb reports a single entry for every CDR3 protein and omits DNA. The sample features 85,000 to 90,000 distinct CDR3 sequences, with around 0.82% in its top ten. CD45RO-CCR7+CD27+CD95- characterized naive CD8+ T cells. Worth noting for this clonotype: Its antigen is not known.

Germline lookup yields CDR1 MDHEN and CDR2 SYDVKM. There are 13 residues in the CDR3. Findings and limits, study-wide: Cryopreservation partially lowered CXCR3 expression, so most assays used fresh PBMCs. Naive CXCR3-positive and CXCR3-negative cells shared TRBV-TRBJ usage; memory cells diverged. More hydrophobic TRB CDR3s were found in CXCR3-positive naive cells than in CXCR3-negative naive cells.

This TCR came from a human donor in good health. Some clones in this sample may be carry-over from other donors' samples. The sequenced sample was naive CXCR3+ CD8+ T cells from blood. Subset: CD45RO-CCR7+CD27+CD95- naive CD8+ T cells expressing CXCR3 (TNR3+). This sequence joins TRBV28 and TRBJ2-1; TCRdb lists TRBD1, though no DNA is available to test this call. CDR3 loop: CASSLGTTNEQFF.